The entry below gives a single TCR beta chain sequence along with its context. Antigen specificity is unknown. This sample is part of a study of T cell responses to AZD1222 COVID-19 vaccine. Study-wide points: After two AZD1222 doses, spike-specific TCR breadth and depth rose versus day 0. The reported proportion of spike-specific TCRs targeting unmutated variant regions was nearly half. Baseline testing showed seropositivity in only a handful of AZD1222 recipients.

The length of the CDR3 is 13 residues. Deletions cut 0 bases from V and 6 bases from J, with 7 bases between. In germline, CDR1 is SGHDN, CDR2 FVKESK. This table comes from immunoSEQ multiplex PCR, and its TCRdb copy is limited to in-frame clones, with some not included. The sample consists of about 130,000 clones, roughly 93% of them appearing once. This chain uses TRBV14 with TRBJ2-3; no definite D call. The specimen comprised peripheral blood, sampled 28 days after the second AZD1222 dose. The TCR was taken from an adult who received the AZD1222 COVID-19 vaccine. CDR3 sequence (DNA): TGTGCCAGCAGCCAAGAACTTCGGGATACGCAGTATTTT. This sequence encodes CASSQELRDTQYF.